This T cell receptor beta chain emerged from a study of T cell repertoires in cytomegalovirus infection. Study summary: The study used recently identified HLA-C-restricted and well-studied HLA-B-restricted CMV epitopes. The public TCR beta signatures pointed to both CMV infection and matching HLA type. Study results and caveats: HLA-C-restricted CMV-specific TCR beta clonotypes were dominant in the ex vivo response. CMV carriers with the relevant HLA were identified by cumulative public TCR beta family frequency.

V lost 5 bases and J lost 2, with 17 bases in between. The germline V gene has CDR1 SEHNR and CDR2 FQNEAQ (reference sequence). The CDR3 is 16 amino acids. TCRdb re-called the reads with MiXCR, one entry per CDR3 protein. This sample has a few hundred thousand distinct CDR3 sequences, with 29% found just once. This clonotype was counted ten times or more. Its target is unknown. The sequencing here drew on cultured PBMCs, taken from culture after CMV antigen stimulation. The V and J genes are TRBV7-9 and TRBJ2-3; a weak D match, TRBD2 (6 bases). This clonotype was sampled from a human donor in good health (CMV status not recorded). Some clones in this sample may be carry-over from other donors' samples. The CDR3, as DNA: TGTGCCAGCAGCGGACTACTTCGAGGGGTCACAGATACGCAGTATTTT. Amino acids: CASSGLLRGVTDTQYF.